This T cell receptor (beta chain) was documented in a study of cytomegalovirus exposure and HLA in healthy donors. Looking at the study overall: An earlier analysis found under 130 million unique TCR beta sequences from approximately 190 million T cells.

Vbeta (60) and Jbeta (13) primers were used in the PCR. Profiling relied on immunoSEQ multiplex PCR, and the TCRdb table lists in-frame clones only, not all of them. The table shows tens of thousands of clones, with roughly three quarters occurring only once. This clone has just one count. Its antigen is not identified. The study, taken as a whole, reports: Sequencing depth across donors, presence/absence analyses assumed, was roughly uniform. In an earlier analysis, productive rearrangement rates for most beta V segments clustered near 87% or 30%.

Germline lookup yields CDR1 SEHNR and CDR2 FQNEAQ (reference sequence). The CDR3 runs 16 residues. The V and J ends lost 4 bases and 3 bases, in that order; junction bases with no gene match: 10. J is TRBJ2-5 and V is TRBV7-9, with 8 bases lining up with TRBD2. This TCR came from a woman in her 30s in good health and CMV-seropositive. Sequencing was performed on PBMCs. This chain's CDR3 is CASSSISGAAEETQYF. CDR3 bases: TGTGCCAGCAGCTCAATTAGCGGGGCCGCGGAAGAGACCCAGTACTTC.